This T cell receptor (beta chain) appears in the sequencing data of a study of T cell repertoires in cytomegalovirus infection. Points on this clonotype: Its antigen remains unidentified.

TCRdb reanalysed the reads using MiXCR and keeps one entry per CDR3 protein. The sample has tens of thousands of distinct CDR3 sequences; 20% to 25% are singletons. This CDR3 is 18 amino acids long. The V gene end was trimmed by 7 bases and the J gene end by 2 bases; junction bases not matched to a gene: 13. Germline CDR1 LNHDA, CDR2 SQIVND (reference sequence). The clonotype was recovered from a human donor in good health (CMV status not recorded). Some clones in this sample may be carry-over from other donors' samples. Sequencing was carried out using PBMCs, sequenced either directly or after in vitro stimulation (not recorded which). The V and J genes are TRBV19 and TRBJ2-6; 8 nucleotides agree with TRBD1. The CDR3: CASTQTGVVSTGANVLTF. CDR3 bases: TGTGCCAGTACACAGACAGGGGTAGTTAGCACTGGGGCCAACGTCCTGACTTTC.